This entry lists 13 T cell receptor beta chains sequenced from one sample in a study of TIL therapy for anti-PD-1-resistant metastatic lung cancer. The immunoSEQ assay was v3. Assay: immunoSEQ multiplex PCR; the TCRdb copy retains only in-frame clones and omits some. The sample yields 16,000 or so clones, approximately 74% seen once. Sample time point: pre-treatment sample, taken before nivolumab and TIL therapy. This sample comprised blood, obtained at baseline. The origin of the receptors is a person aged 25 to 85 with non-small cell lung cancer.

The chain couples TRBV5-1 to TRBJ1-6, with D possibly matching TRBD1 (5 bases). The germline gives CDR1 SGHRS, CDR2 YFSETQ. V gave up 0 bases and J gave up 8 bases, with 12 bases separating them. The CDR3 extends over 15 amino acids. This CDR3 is CASSLVGGEDSPLHF. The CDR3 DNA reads TGCGCCAGCAGCTTGGTGGGGGGTGAGGATTCACCCCTCCACTTT. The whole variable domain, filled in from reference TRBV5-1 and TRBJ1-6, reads KAGVTQTPRYLIKTRGQQVTLSCSPISGHRSVSWYQQTPGQGLQFLFEYFSETQRNKGNFPGRFSGRQFSNSRSEMNVSTLELGDSALYLCASSLVGGEDSPLHFGNGTRLTVT.

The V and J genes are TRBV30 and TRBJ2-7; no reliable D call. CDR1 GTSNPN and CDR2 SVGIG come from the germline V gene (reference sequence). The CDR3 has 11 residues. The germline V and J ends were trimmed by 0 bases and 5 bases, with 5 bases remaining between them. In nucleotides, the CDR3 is TGTGCCTGGAGTGTATTGGACGAGCAGTACTTC. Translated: CAWSVLDEQYF.

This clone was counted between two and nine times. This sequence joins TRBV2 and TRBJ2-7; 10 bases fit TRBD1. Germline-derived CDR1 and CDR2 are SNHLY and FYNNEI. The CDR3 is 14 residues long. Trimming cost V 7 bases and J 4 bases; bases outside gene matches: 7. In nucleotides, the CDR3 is TGTGCCAGCACCACGGGACAGGGGTTGTACGAGCAGTACTTC. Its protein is CASTTGQGLYEQYF.

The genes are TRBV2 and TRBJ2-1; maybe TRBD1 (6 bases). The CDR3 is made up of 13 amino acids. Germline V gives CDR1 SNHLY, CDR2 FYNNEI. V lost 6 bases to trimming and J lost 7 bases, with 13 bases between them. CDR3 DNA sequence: TGTGCCAGCAGGACGGACAGCTGGAATGAGCAGTTCTTC. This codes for CASRTDSWNEQFF.

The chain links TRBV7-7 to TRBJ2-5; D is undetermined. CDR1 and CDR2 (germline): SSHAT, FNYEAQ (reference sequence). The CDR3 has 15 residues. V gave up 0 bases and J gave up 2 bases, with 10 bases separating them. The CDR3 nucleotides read TGTGCCAGCAGCTTAGCTGTGGGTCCGCAAGAGACCCAGTACTTC. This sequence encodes CASSLAVGPQETQYF.

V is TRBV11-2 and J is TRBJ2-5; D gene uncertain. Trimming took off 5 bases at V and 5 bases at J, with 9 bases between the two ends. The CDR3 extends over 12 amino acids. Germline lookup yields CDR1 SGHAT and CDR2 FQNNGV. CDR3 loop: CASSPLAETQYF. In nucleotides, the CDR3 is TGTGCCAGCAGCCCCCTGGCGGAGACCCAGTACTTC. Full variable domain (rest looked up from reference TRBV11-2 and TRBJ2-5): EAGVAQSPRYKIIEKRQSVAFWCNPISGHATLYWYQQILGQGPKLLIQFQNNGVVDDSQLPKDRFSAERLKGVDSTLKIQPAKLEDSAVYLCASSPLAETQYFGPGTRLLVL.

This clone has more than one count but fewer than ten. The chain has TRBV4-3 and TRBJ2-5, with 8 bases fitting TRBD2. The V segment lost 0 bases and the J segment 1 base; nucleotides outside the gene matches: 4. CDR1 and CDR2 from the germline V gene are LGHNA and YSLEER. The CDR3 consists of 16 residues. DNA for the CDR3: TGCGCCAGCAGCCAAGAGGGGCGGGGGGTCCAAGAGACCCAGTACTTC. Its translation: CASSQEGRGVQETQYF.

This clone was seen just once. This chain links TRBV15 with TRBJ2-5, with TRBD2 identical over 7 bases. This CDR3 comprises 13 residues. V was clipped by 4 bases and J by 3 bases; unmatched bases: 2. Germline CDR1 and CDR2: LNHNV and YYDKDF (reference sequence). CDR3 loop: CATSIGLEETQYF. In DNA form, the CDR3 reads TGTGCCACCAGCATAGGACTAGAAGAGACCCAGTACTTC.

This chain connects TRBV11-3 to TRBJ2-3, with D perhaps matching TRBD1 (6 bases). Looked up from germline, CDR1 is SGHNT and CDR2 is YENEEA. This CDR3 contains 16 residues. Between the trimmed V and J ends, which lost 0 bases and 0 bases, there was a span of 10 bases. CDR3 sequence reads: CASSLDGTSSTDTQYF. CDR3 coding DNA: TGTGCCAGCAGCTTAGATGGGACATCGAGCACAGATACGCAGTATTTT.

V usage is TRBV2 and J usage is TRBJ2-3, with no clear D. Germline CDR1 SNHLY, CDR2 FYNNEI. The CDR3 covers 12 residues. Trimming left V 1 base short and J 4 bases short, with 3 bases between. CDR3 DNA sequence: TGTGCCAGCAGTGAAGTTTCAGATACGCAGTATTTT. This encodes CASSEVSDTQYF. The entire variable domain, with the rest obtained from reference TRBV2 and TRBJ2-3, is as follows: EPEVTQTPSHQVTQMGQEVILRCVPISNHLYFYWYRQILGQKVEFLVSFYNNEISEKSEIFDDQFSVERPDGSNFTLKIRSTKLEDSAMYFCASSEVSDTQYFGPGTRLTVL.

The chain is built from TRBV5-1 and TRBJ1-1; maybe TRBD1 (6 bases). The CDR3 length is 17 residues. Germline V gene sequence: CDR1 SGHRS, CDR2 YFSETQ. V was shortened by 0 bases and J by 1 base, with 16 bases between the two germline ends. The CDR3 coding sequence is TGCGCCAGCAGCTTGGCCCGCGAGGGCAGGGGGAACACTGAAGCTTTCTTT. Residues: CASSLAREGRGNTEAFF.

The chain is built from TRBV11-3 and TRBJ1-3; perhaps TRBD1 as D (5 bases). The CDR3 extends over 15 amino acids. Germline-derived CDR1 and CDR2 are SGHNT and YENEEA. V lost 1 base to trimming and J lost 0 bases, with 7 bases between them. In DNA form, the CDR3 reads TGTGCCAGCAGCTTAGTGGGGCACTCTGGAAACACCATATATTTT. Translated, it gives CASSLVGHSGNTIYF.

CDR3 bases: TGCGCCAGCAGCCTAACAACGATATCCGCAGCTCCAACTAATGAAAAACTGTTTTTT. It yields the protein CASSLTTISAAPTNEKLFF. J is TRBJ1-4 and V is TRBV5-1; unclear D gene. The CDR3 has 19 residues. Germline V gene data show CDR1 as SGHRS and CDR2 as YFSETQ. Trimming took off 4 bases at V and 0 bases at J, with 22 bases between the two ends.